This T cell receptor (beta chain) was retrieved from a study of technical replicates of blood from several donors. Some clones are missing from TCRdb's copy, which holds only in-frame ones; the method was immunoSEQ multiplex PCR. The sample holds around 64,000 clones, 90% to 95% seen once. The junction had 0 bases not matched to a gene; V was cut back by 7 bases and J by 5 bases. This CDR3 is built from 12 residues. CDR1 is GTSNPN and CDR2 is SVGIG in the germline V gene (reference sequence). Sequencing input: PBMCs. The clonotype was recovered from a human donor in good health. Some clones in this sample may be carry-over from other donors' samples. V is TRBV30 and J is TRBJ2-2; 11 nucleotides line up with TRBD2. CDR3 region: CALAGGTGELFF. CDR3 nucleotides: TGTGCCTTAGCGGGAGGGACCGGGGAGCTGTTTTTT. Together with reference TRBV30 and TRBJ2-2, the CDR3 gives the full variable domain: SQTIHQWPATLVQPVGSPLSLECTVEGTSNPNLYWYRQAAGRGLQLLFYSVGIGQISSEVPQNLSASRPQDRQFILSSKKLLLSDSGFYLCALAGGTGELFFGEGSRLTVL.